The present T cell receptor beta chain was sequenced within a study of response to subunit inactivated influenza vaccine. Study findings and constraints: Seasonal influenza vaccination, on each occasion, was suggested by the authors to recruit few new T cells.

Worth noting for this clonotype: Its antigen is as yet unknown.

The CDR3 is made up of 16 amino acids. The V gene end was trimmed by 6 bases and the J gene end by 0 bases; junction bases not matched to a gene: 8. CDR1 and CDR2 from the germline V gene are MNHEY and SVGEGT. In TCRdb, the RT-PCR reads were re-called with MiXCR into one record per CDR3 protein. The data hold approximately 520,000 distinct CDR3 sequences, with more than 15% observed a single time. The clonotype originates from a man between 50 and 75 years old who received an inactivated influenza vaccine. The material was CD4+ T cells sorted from PBMCs, obtained 23 to 25 months after vaccination. V is TRBV6-2 or TRBV6-3 and J is TRBJ2-7; 10 positions match TRBD2. CDR3 protein: CASRRLAGPVSYEQYF. CDR3 bases: TGTGCCAGCAGAAGACTAGCGGGCCCGGTCTCCTACGAGCAGTACTTC.